Below, one TCR beta chain is given with its context. The antigen this receptor binds is unknown. It has no much larger one-base neighbor in the sample; base qualities were not kept. The cohort consisted of hundreds of healthy bone marrow donors. All cohort members were sampled while nominally healthy, although unrecorded immune exposures were likely present. The donor tested CMV seropositive, placing the donor among the 250 to 350 seropositive members of the cohort. Every donor gave a peripheral blood sample, and the peripheral blood mononuclear cells from that sample were used for TCR beta sequencing. The Qiagen DNeasy Blood Extraction Kit was used to extract genomic DNA from the blood cell samples. The method behind the library was the immunoSEQ multiplex PCR assay. A mixture of 60 forward primers for TCR Vbeta segments and 13 reverse primers for TCR Jbeta segments was used in the multiplex PCR. The CDR3 region of rearranged TCR beta genes was amplified from genomic DNA by a multiplex PCR assay. On the Illumina HiSeq System, the amplified TCR beta libraries were sequenced as 87-base-pair reads. Per the original workflow: Across the roughly 670 repertoires, a later analysis counted tens of millions of unique TCR beta chains, approximately 12 million of which were shared by at least two donors. To remove PCR and sequencing errors, raw reads were error-corrected and collapsed into unique sequences using a nearest-neighbor algorithm that merged closely related sequences. Alignment of CDR3 sequences to IMGT reference sequences was used to assign V, D and J gene segments. For a sequence to be retained, a match of at least six nucleotides was required to both a V gene segment and a J gene segment. Rearrangements were called productive when the CDR3 lacked stop codons and stayed in frame with V and J; all others were non-productive. Following IMGT convention, CDR3 was defined as the stretch from the second conserved V-encoded cysteine up to the conserved J-encoded phenylalanine. Sequences without an unambiguous match to a single V gene segment were excluded from the earlier analysis of several hundred of the donors. An earlier analysis of almost 600 of the donors classified V segments as functional when productive rearrangements were above 56.7% and as segregating when the standard deviation between donors was above 5%. A statistical classification framework was built to diagnose cytomegalovirus status from the catalog of TCR beta chain sequences. V and J gene assignment, in a later analysis, came from comparing TCR nucleotide sequences with IMGT/GENE-DB human TR gene sequences. Using the TCRdist pipeline, a later analysis assigned CDR3 sequences along with most-parsimonious VDJ recombination scenarios. In a later analysis, each TCR beta chain was defined by its CDR3 amino acid sequence together with its V-gene family, and reads lacking a unique V-gene family were excluded. A later analysis removed nearly 600 highly shared, low-generation-probability nucleotide sequences to deal with suspected cross-contamination and a sequencing artifact. In a later analysis, a clonal expansion index was calculated for each public chain from normalized within-repertoire ranks of inferred template counts. A later analysis computed generation probabilities with a VDJ recombination model fitted to out-of-frame rearrangements, and checked the results against IGoR. In a later analysis, TCR-TCR, TCR-HLA and TCR-CMV co-occurrence was scored with hypergeometric tests, and a repertoire-size bias correction was applied to TCR pairs. False discovery rates were estimated in a later analysis by permuting HLA or CMV assignments 20 times. A later analysis grouped co-occurring TCRs with DBSCAN, adding TCRdist sequence similarity when clustering within HLA-allele-positive subsets. Co-occurrence clustering excluded repertoires with fewer than 30,000 or more than 120,000 public chains, plus five with anomalous nucleotide sharing. The table comes from immuneACCESS by way of TCRdb, which keeps in-frame sequences with V and J called. Part of the clones is missing from these tables; in studies checked, under half for an unresolved V gene and the rest for unknown reasons. V, J and clone size are those of that table, while D and trimming were read from the DNA. The sample contains around 70,000 clones, about four fifths of them found a single time. About an eighth of the sample comes from the top ten.

The sample is drawn from a study of cytomegalovirus exposure and HLA in healthy donors (dated by TCRdb to about 2017). Notes on the research overall: An earlier analysis of more than 550 of the donors reported about 260 Gb of sequence data and 117 million unique TCR beta sequences obtained from about 179 million T cells. To predict cytomegalovirus infection status, the study brought together high-throughput TCR immunosequencing, statistical association of individual TCRs with disease status, and machine learning. The study aimed to test whether signatures of past pathogen exposure could be identified by cataloging public T cell receptors. A separate validation cohort of approximately 120 different subjects was used in addition to the roughly 640-subject first cohort. Class I and class II HLA loci were covered by the typing at four-digit resolution. A later genetic analysis took genome-wide SNP genotypes for about three fifths of the 666 donors and used that subset as a discovery cohort. About 320 gigabases of sequencing data and approximately 84 million unique TCR sequences were included in an early release covering several hundred HLA-typed donors. To decide whether each TCR beta V gene segment behaved as functional or pseudogenic, an earlier analysis of several hundred of the donors relied on high-throughput TCR beta sequencing. The genetic ancestry cluster associated with self-reported Caucasian donors included roughly four fifths of the roughly 400 genotyped donors. On average, around 230,000 unique TCR beta nucleotide sequences were sequenced per donor among some 430 genotyped donors of the cohort, with roughly 18% of those sequences being non-productive. About five DR-DQ haplotypes were treated as single units for association and clustering because of strong linkage in the cohort. Typing coverage varied by locus: roughly 629-640 donors for A, B, C, DRB1 and DQB1; more than 500 for DQA1; more than 600 for DPA1; 450 to 480 for DPB1. Alongside the repertoire data, information on donor age, sex, ethnicity and CMV serostatus was compiled. Using immunosequencing, the study profiled T cell repertoires from about 620 subjects and related those repertoires to cytomegalovirus serostatus. Rather than using new phenotypic data, the later analysis identified candidate immune exposures from TCR beta sequences and from how often those sequences occurred across donors. In a later analysis, previously published TCR beta repertoires from 666 donors were re-analyzed and high-resolution HLA genotyping was added so that TCR occurrence patterns could be studied. Every repertoire in the discovery cohort had been generated on one and the same sequencing platform.

Germline trimming: 5 bases from V, 10 bases from J; junction bases outside gene matches: 16. Including cysteine and phenylalanine, the CDR3 has 15 amino acids. Left in the record is the CDR3 DNA by itself, 45 bases read in frame from the first base. The CDR1 and CDR2 encoded by the germline V gene are SGHTA and FQGNSA. Paper-wide results and their limitations: A further reported finding was that TCR beta sequences accurately predicted the HLA-A and HLA-B alleles for most subjects in the first cohort. In an earlier analysis of several hundred of the donors, most TCR beta V segments were observed in productive rearrangements about 90% or about 30% of the time, broadly matching IMGT annotations. In both the original and validation cohorts, the classifier was reported to diagnose cytomegalovirus status with high specificity and sensitivity. Approximately 18 rarely observed V segments, including chromosome 9 orphons, were excluded from the earlier analysis of a few hundred of the donors because counts were too low. In a later analysis, most CMV-associated TCR beta chains were found to appear HLA-restricted, with HLA associations seemingly driven largely by CMV exposure. The presence/absence analyses assumed that sequencing depth was roughly uniform across donors, and that assumption may not be true. In vitro tests confirmed that a few of the cytomegalovirus-associated TCR beta chains recognize cytomegalovirus antigens. When HLA alleles, especially DR and DQ, strongly co-occurred, TCR associations were difficult to assign to individual alleles. While some public TCRs were present in many individuals, most TCR sequences turned up only very rarely across donors. An association between a missense DCLRE1C variant and V-gene and J-gene trimming of TCR beta chains was found in a later genetic analysis and replicated in an independent cohort. HLA typing was unavailable for some donors at each locus, so association tests used only the typed subset. According to the authors, the approach could potentially be generalized to other disease states and immunological phenotypes. Because the 87-base-pair reads could not distinguish some IMGT-functional V segments, including TRBV6-2 and TRBV6-3, those segments were excluded. In a later analysis, TCR association rates were found to vary across HLA loci, with the most associated TCRs seen for DRB1 alleles and the fewest for HLA-C alleles. At a false discovery rate of 0.05, a later analysis linked under 20,000 TCR beta sequences to specific HLA alleles. For the cohort, immune exposure information was limited to CMV serostatus. This cohort had only TCR beta chains sequenced, and the lack of alpha or paired-chain data limited which features could be detected. The study gave a list of some 150 TCR beta chains associated with cytomegalovirus. A later genetic analysis reported fewer N-insertions in productive TCRs among donors in an Asian-associated ancestry cluster than the roughly 700-donor mean. A group of highly shared sequence variants was considered likely to be a technical artifact of the sequencing pipeline. In a later analysis, HLA-associated TCR beta chains were found to be more clonally expanded and to have lower generation probabilities than equally common non-associated chains. Linkage disequilibrium might explain the correlated functional status among segregating V segments, but an unknown experimental factor could not be excluded. A later analysis reported that several top co-occurrence clusters appeared linked to parvovirus B19, influenza, CMV and Epstein-Barr virus.

The sample taken for sequencing was PBMCs. This sequence uses TRBV7-2 and TRBJ1-1; 7 junctional bases match TRBD1. This receptor was obtained from a male donor in good health and CMV-seropositive. In nucleotide form, the sequence is TGTGCCAGCAGCCAGTCCGGGACAGAAAGCGTGCGAGCTTTCTTT. Its translation is CASSQSGTESVRAFF.